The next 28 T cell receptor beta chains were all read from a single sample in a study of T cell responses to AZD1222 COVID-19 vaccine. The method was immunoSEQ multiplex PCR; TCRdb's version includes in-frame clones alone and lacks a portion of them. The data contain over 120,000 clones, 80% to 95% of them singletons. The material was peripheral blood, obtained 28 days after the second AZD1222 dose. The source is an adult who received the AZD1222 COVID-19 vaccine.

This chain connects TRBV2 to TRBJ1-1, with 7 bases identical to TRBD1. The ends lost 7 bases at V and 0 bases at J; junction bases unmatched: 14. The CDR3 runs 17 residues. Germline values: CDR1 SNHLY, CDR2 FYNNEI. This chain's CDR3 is CASNTGVGRGMNTEAFF. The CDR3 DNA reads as TGTGCCAGCAACACAGGGGTAGGTCGGGGTATGAACACTGAAGCTTTCTTT.

The CDR3 spells CASSEGFGTGGATQHF. The CDR3 DNA follows: TGTGCCAGCAGTGAAGGTTTCGGTACAGGGGGCGCGACCCAGCATTTT. This sequence joins TRBV6-1 and TRBJ1-5; 9 bases map to TRBD1. The germline V gene has CDR1 MNHNS and CDR2 SASEGT. V gave up 1 base and J gave up 11 bases; unmatched junction bases: 12. This CDR3 has 16 residues.

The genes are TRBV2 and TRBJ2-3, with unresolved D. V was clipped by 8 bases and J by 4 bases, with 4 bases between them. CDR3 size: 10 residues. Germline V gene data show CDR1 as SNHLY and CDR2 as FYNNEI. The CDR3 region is CASEADTQYF. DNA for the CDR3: TGTGCCAGCGAGGCAGATACGCAGTATTTT. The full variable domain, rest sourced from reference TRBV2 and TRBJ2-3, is EPEVTQTPSHQVTQMGQEVILRCVPISNHLYFYWYRQILGQKVEFLVSFYNNEISEKSEIFDDQFSVERPDGSNFTLKIRSTKLEDSAMYFCASEADTQYFGPGTRLTVL.

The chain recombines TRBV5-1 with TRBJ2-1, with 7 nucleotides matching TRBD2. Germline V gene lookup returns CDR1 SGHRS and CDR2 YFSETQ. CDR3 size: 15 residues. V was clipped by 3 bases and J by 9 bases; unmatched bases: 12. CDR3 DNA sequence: TGCGCCAGCAGCTCAACTAGCGCGATCTTTCCTGAGCAGTTCTTC. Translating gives CASSSTSAIFPEQFF.

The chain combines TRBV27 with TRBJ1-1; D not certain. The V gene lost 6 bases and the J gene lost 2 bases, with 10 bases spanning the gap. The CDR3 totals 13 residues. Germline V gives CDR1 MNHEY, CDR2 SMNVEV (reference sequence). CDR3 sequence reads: CASRRGDNTEAFF. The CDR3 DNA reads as TGTGCCAGCAGACGAGGAGACAACACTGAAGCTTTCTTT.

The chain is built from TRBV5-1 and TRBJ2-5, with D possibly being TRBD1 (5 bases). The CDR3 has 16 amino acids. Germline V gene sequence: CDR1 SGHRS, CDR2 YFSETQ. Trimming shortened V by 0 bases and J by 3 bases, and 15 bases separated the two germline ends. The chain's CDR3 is CASSLGPYRQKETQYF. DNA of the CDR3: TGCGCCAGCAGCTTGGGCCCCTACCGACAGAAAGAGACCCAGTACTTC.

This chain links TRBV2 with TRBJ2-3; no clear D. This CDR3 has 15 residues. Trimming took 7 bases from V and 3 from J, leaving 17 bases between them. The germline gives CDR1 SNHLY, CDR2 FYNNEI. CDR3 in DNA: TGTGCCAGCAAGTTCACGGTGAGAAGGACAGATACGCAGTATTTT. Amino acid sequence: CASKFTVRRTDTQYF.

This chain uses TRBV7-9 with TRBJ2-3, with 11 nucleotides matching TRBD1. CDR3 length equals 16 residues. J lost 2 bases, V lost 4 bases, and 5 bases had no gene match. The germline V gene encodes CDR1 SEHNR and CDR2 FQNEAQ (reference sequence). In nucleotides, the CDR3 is TGTGCCAGCAGCTCGGGGACAGGGGGAATCACAGATACGCAGTATTTT. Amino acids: CASSSGTGGITDTQYF.

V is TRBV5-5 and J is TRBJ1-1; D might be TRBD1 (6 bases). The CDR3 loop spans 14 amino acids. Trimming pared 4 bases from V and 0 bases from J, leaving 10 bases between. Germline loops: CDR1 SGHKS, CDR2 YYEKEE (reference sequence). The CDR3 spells CASSARTVNTEAFF. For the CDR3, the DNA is TGTGCCAGCAGCGCACGGACAGTGAACACTGAAGCTTTCTTT.

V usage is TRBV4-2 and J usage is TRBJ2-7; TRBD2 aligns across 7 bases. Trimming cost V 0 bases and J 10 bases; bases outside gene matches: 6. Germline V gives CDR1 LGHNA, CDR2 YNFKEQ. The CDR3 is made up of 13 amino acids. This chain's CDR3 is CASSQEDQRDQYF. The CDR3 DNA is TGTGCCAGCAGCCAAGAGGATCAGCGGGACCAGTACTTC.

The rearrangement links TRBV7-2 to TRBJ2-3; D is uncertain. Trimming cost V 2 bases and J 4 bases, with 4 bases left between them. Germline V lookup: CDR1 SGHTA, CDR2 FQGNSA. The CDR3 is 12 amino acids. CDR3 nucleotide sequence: TGTGCCAGCAGCTTAACCTCAGATACGCAGTATTTT. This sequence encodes CASSLTSDTQYF.

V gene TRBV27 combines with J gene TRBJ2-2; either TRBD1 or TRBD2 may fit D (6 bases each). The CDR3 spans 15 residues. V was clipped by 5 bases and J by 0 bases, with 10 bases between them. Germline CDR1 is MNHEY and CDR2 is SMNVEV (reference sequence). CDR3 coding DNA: TGTGCCAGCAGTAGGGGGAGGACGAACACCGGGGAGCTGTTTTTT. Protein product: CASSRGRTNTGELFF.

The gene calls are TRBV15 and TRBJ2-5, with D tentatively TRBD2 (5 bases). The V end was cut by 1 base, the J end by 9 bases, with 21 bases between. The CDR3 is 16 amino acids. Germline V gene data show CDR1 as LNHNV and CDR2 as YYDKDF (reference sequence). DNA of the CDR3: TGTGCCACCAGCAGAGTCGCCCGCAGCGGACCTTTAGCCCAGTACTTC. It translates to CATSRVARSGPLAQYF.

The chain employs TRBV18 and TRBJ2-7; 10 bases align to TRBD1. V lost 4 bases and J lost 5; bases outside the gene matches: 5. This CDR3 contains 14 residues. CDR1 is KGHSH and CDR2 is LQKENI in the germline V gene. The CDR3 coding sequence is TGTGCCAGCTCACTAGGGACAGGGGACGACGAGCAGTACTTC. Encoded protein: CASSLGTGDDEQYF.

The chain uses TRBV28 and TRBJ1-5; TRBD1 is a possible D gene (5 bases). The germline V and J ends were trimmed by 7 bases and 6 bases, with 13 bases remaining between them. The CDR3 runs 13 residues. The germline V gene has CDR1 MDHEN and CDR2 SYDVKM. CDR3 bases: TGTGCCAGCAACACCGGGGGTGGTCAGCCCCAGCATTTT. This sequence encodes CASNTGGGQPQHF.

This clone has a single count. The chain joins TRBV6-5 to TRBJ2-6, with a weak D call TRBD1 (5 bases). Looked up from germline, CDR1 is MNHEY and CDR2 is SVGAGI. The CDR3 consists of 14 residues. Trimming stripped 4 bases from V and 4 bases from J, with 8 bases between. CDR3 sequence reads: CASSSQVGANVLTF. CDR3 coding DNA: TGTGCCAGCAGTTCACAGGTGGGGGCCAACGTCCTGACTTTC.

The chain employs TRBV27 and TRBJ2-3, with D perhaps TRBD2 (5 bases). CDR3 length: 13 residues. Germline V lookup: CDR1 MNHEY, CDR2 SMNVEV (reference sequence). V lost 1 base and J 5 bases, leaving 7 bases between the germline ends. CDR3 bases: TGTGCCAGCAGTTTATTGGGGAGAGATACGCAGTATTTT. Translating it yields CASSLLGRDTQYF.

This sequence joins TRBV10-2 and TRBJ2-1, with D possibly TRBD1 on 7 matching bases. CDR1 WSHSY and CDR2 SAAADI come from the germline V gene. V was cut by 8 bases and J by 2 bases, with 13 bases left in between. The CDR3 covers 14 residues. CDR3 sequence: CASAGTDTYNEQFF. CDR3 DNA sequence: TGCGCCAGCGCGGGGACAGACACCTACAATGAGCAGTTCTTC.

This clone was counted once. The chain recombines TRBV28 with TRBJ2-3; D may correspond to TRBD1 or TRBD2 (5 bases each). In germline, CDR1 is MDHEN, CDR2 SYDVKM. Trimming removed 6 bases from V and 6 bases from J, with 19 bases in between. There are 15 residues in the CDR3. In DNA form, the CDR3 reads TGTGCCAGCAGGGCCGGGACGGCAGGGTTCGATACGCAGTATTTT. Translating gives CASRAGTAGFDTQYF.

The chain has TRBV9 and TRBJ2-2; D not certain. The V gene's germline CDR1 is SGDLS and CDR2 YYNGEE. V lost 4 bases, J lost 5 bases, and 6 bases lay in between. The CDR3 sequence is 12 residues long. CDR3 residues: CASSSLTGELFF. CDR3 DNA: TGTGCCAGCAGCTCCCTAACCGGGGAGCTGTTTTTT.

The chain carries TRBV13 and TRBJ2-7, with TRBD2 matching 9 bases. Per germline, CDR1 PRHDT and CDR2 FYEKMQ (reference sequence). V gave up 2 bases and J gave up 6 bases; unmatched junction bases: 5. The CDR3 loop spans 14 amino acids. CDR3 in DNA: TGTGCCAGCAGCTTAATAGCGGGAGTTGGCGAGCAGTACTTC. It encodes CASSLIAGVGEQYF.

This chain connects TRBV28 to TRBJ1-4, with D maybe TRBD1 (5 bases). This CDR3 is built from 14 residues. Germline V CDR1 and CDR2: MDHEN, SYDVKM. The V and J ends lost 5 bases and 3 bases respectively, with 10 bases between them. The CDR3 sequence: CASSPGSANEKLFF. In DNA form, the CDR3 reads TGTGCCAGCAGTCCAGGGTCGGCTAATGAAAAACTGTTTTTT.

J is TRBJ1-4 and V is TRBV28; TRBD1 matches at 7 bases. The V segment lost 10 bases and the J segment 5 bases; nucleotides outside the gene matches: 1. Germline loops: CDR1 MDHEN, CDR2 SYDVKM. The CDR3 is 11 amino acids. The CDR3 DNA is TGTGCCACGGGACAGAATGAAAAACTGTTTTTT. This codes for CATGQNEKLFF.

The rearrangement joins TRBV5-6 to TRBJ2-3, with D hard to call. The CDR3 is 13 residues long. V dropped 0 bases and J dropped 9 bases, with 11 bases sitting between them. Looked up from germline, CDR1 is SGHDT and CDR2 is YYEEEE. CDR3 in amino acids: CASSLARLRTQYF. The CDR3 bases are TGTGCCAGCAGCTTGGCACGGTTGAGGACGCAGTATTTT.

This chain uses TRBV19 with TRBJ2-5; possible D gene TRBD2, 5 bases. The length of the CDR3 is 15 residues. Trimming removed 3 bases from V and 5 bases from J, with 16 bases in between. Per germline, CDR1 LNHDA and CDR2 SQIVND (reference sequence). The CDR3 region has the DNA TGTGCCAGTAGTATTGGAACGGGGATAGGCGAGACCCAGTACTTC. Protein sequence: CASSIGTGIGETQYF.

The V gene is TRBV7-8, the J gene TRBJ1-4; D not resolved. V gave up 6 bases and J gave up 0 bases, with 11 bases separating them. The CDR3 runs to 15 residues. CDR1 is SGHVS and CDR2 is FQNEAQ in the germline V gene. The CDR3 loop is CASRRNEATNEKLFF. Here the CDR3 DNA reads TGTGCCAGCAGGCGAAACGAAGCAACTAATGAAAAACTGTTTTTT.

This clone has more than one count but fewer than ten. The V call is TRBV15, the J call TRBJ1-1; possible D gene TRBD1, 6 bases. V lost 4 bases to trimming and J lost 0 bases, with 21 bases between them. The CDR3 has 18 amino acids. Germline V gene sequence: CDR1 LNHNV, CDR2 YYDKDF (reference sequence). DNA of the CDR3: TGTGCCACCAGCAAGAAAAGGTCGGGGGCTATAATGAACACTGAAGCTTTCTTT. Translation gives CATSKKRSGAIMNTEAFF.

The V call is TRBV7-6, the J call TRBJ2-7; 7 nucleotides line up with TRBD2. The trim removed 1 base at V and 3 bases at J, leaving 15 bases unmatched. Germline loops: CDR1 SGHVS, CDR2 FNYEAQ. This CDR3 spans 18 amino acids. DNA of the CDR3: TGTGCCAGCAGCTTAGTTCGTCCCCGGAGCGGGACTTACTACGAGCAGTACTTC. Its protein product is CASSLVRPRSGTYYEQYF.